Following are 15 T cell receptor beta chains from one sample sequenced in a study of CD8+ T cells in alopecia areata (dated by TCRdb to the late 2010s). Library preparation was by the immunoSEQ multiplex PCR assay. To provide template for TCR sequencing, every sample had RNA extracted and reverse transcribed into cDNA. The table comes from immuneACCESS by way of TCRdb, which keeps in-frame sequences with V and J called. Part of the clones is missing from these tables; in studies checked, under half for an unresolved V gene and the rest for unknown reasons. A total of approximately 59,000 clones appear in this sample, approximately 46% of them only once. The ten largest clones capture roughly 17% of the sample. The sample's time point label is to be understood as: baseline before oral tofacitinib. Sequenced here: CD8+ T cells sorted from blood, sampled at week 0. The receptors stem from a human donor with alopecia areata.

The V gene is TRBV11-2, the J gene TRBJ2-7; 8 nucleotides match TRBD1. This CDR3 is 16 amino acids long. From germline, CDR1 is SGHAT and CDR2 FQNNGV. The V and J ends lost 1 base and 1 base, in that order; junction bases with no gene match: 6. This CDR3 reads CASSLAGQVFSYEQYF. The CDR3, as DNA: TGTGCCAGCAGCTTAGCGGGACAGGTCTTTTCCTACGAGCAGTACTTC. Supplemented by reference TRBV11-2 and TRBJ2-7, the full variable domain reads EAGVAQSPRYKIIEKRQSVAFWCNPISGHATLYWYQQILGQGPKLLIQFQNNGVVDDSQLPKDRFSAERLKGVDSTLKIQPAKLEDSAVYLCASSLAGQVFSYEQYFGPGTRLTVT.

The chain couples TRBV6-6 to TRBJ1-5; D is possibly TRBD1 (6 bases). Trimming pared 0 bases from V and 5 bases from J, leaving 8 bases between. The CDR3 consists of 14 residues. Germline V gene lookup returns CDR1 MNHNY and CDR2 SVGAGI (reference sequence). The CDR3 here is CASSYSKGDQPQHF. CDR3 bases: TGTGCCAGCAGTTACTCGAAGGGGGATCAGCCCCAGCATTTT.

The chain recombines TRBV13 with TRBJ1-1, with no clear D. Germline V gene lookup returns CDR1 PRHDT and CDR2 FYEKMQ (reference sequence). The V and J ends lost 9 bases and 6 bases respectively, with 23 bases between them. The CDR3 runs to 15 residues. The DNA of the CDR3 is TGTGCCAGAACCGCACACCTTAGTTCCCGCCCTGAAGCTTTCTTT. Translation: CARTAHLSSRPEAFF.

This clone was observed a handful of times. The V and J genes are TRBV9 and TRBJ2-2, with D unresolved. The CDR3 has 13 amino acids. The germline V gene has CDR1 SGDLS and CDR2 YYNGEE. V lost 0 bases and J lost 6, with 6 bases in between. CDR3 in amino acids: CASSVDNAGELFF. The CDR3 DNA reads TGTGCCAGCAGCGTAGACAACGCCGGGGAGCTGTTTTTT.

The V and J genes are TRBV7-6 and TRBJ2-2; 7 nucleotides match TRBD1. The CDR3 consists of 15 residues. Germline V gene sequence: CDR1 SGHVS, CDR2 FNYEAQ. The J segment lost 4 bases and the V segment lost 4 bases, leaving 6 bases of the junction unmatched. The CDR3 reads CASSYTTGVTGELFF. Written as DNA, the CDR3 is TGTGCCAGCAGCTACACCACAGGGGTCACCGGGGAGCTGTTTTTT. The full variable domain, rest sourced from reference TRBV7-6 and TRBJ2-2, is GAGVSQSPRYKVTKRGQDVALRCDPISGHVSLYWYRQALGQGPEFLTYFNYEAQQDKSGLPNDRFSAERPEGSISTLTIQRTEQRDSAMYRCASSYTTGVTGELFFGEGSRLTVL.

This clone was seen a handful of times. The V gene is TRBV9, the J gene TRBJ1-2; 8 bases line up with TRBD1. This CDR3 comprises 15 residues. The trim removed 4 bases at V and 7 bases at J, leaving 12 bases unmatched. The germline gives CDR1 SGDLS, CDR2 YYNGEE. CDR3 amino acids: CASSPQAQGAGGYTF. The CDR3 region has the DNA TGTGCCAGCAGCCCCCAAGCCCAGGGGGCCGGTGGCTACACCTTC. Combining the CDR3 with reference TRBV9 and TRBJ1-2 gives the whole variable domain DSGVTQTPKHLITATGQRVTLRCSPRSGDLSVYWYQQSLDQGLQFLIQYYNGEERAKGNILERFSAQQFPDLHSELNLSSLELGDSALYFCASSPQAQGAGGYTFGSGTRLTVV.

This clone was found a few times. DNA of the CDR3: TGTGCCAGCAGCTCCTTGGGACAGAACACTGAAGCTTTCTTT. As protein: CASSSLGQNTEAFF. The chain employs TRBV7-3 and TRBJ1-1; a possible D gene is TRBD1 (6 bases). Germline CDR1 is SGHTA and CDR2 is FQGTGA. Trimming shortened V by 4 bases and J by 1 base, and 10 bases separated the two germline ends. There are 14 residues in the CDR3.

The CDR3, as DNA: TGTGCCTGGAGTTGGGGAGGGTCGAGTGAGCAGTTCTTC. It translates to CAWSWGGSSEQFF. The V gene is TRBV30, the J gene TRBJ2-1; TRBD2 matches 7 bases. V lost 2 bases, J lost 9 bases, and 7 bases stayed unmatched. Germline V gene data show CDR1 as GTSNPN and CDR2 as SVGIG (reference sequence). The CDR3 totals 13 residues. The full variable domain, completed using reference TRBV30 and TRBJ2-1, is SQTIHQWPATLVQPVGSPLSLECTVEGTSNPNLYWYRQAAGRGLQLLFYSVGIGQISSEVPQNLSASRPQDRQFILSSKKLLLSDSGFYLCAWSWGGSSEQFFGPGTRLTVL.

This clone has a handful of counts. This sequence joins TRBV27 and TRBJ2-3; D is undetermined. V lost 4 bases to trimming and J lost 6 bases, with 8 bases between them. The length of the CDR3 is 12 residues. Germline loops: CDR1 MNHEY, CDR2 SMNVEV (reference sequence). Written as DNA, the CDR3 is TGTGCCAGCAGTTCCCCTGGGGATACGCAGTATTTT. Protein: CASSSPGDTQYF.

This sequence joins TRBV18 and TRBJ2-7; 8 bases line up with TRBD2. V shed 3 bases, J shed 2 bases, and the junction held 3 bases outside the gene matches. CDR3 length: 14 amino acids. Germline CDR1 and CDR2: KGHSH and LQKENI. CDR3 residues: CASSPGGGPYEQYF. CDR3 DNA: TGTGCCAGCTCACCCGGGGGGGGTCCCTACGAGCAGTACTTC.

The chain joins TRBV30 to TRBJ2-5; the D is unclear. V was clipped by 5 bases and J by 4 bases, with 8 bases between them. This CDR3 comprises 11 residues. CDR1 and CDR2 (germline): GTSNPN, SVGIG (reference sequence). CDR3 coding DNA: TGTGCCTGGGGTTCATTAGAGACCCAGTACTTC. Amino acids: CAWGSLETQYF.

The chain links TRBV5-4 to TRBJ1-2; the match to TRBD1 covers 9 bases. Germline assignment: CDR1 SGHNT and CDR2 YYREEE (reference sequence). CDR3 length: 16 residues. J gave up 1 base and V 4 bases, and 8 bases lay outside the gene matches. CDR3 sequence: CASSLTGTGLNYGYTF. As DNA, the CDR3 is TGTGCCAGCAGCCTAACCGGGACAGGGCTTAACTATGGCTACACCTTC.

This rearrangement joins TRBV7-8 to TRBJ2-7, with 8 positions matching TRBD2. V gave up 5 bases and J gave up 0 bases; unmatched junction bases: 6. The CDR3 spans 15 residues. Germline CDR1 is SGHVS and CDR2 is FQNEAQ. The CDR3 region is CASSPTSGNSYEQYF. Written as DNA, the CDR3 is TGTGCCAGCAGCCCCACTAGCGGAAACTCCTACGAGCAGTACTTC.

Remarks on this clone: This may be a read error, as it is one base from a much larger clone. V gene TRBV11-2 combines with J gene TRBJ2-7; no clear D gene. The CDR3 is 12 residues long. V gave up 4 bases and J gave up 0 bases, with 4 bases separating them. Germline values: CDR1 SGHAT, CDR2 FQNNGV. The chain's CDR3 is CASSSSSYEQYF. In DNA form, the CDR3 reads TGTGCCAGCAGCTCCAGCTCCTACGAGCAGTACTTC.

This clone was observed once. The sample has other DNA sequences that encode this CDR3 too. The chain employs TRBV9 and TRBJ1-2; D perhaps matches TRBD1 (5 bases). The V gene's germline CDR1 is SGDLS and CDR2 YYNGEE. V dropped 2 bases and J dropped 5 bases, with 7 bases sitting between them. The CDR3 is 12 amino acids. CDR3: CASSVGGYGYTF. The CDR3 nucleotides are TGTGCCAGCAGCGTCGGGGGGTATGGCTACACCTTC.